The 27 T cell receptor beta chains below all came from one sample that was sequenced in a study of blood T cell repertoires in COVID-19. Profiled with immunoSEQ multiplex PCR; TCRdb holds only in-frame clones, not every one. In the table there are fewer than 200,000 clones, 75% to 95% of which are singletons. Sequencing used peripheral blood. The receptor source for this set is a man between 50 and 59 years old with acute or convalescent COVID-19.

The V and J genes are TRBV18 and TRBJ2-2, with 7 nucleotides matching TRBD2. Trimming removed 11 bases from V and 4 bases from J; junction bases left unmatched: 10. This CDR3 spans 14 amino acids. The germline gives CDR1 KGHSH, CDR2 LQKENI. This CDR3 is CAGPRLAPTGELFF. The CDR3 nucleotides read TGTGCCGGCCCGAGACTAGCCCCCACCGGGGAGCTGTTTTTT.

This clone was picked up one time. The same CDR3 arises from other DNA sequences in this sample as well. The V call is TRBV5-1, the J call TRBJ2-3; D is perhaps TRBD1 (5 bases). Trimming removed 0 bases from V and 0 bases from J, with 8 bases in between. The germline gives CDR1 SGHRS, CDR2 YFSETQ. The CDR3 is made up of 15 amino acids. The CDR3 DNA reads as TGCGCCAGCAGCTTGGAAGGGGCTAGCACAGATACGCAGTATTTT. This sequence encodes CASSLEGASTDTQYF.

This clone is a singleton in its sample. V gene TRBV6-4 combines with J gene TRBJ2-1; 11 positions agree with TRBD2. J lost 3 bases, V lost 5 bases, and 3 bases had no gene match. This CDR3 has 15 amino acids. Germline values: CDR1 MRHNA, CDR2 SNTAGT. CDR3 DNA: TGTGCCAGCAGTATTAGCGGGGGGGGCTACAATGAGCAGTTCTTC. Translation: CASSISGGGYNEQFF.

V gene TRBV5-1 combines with J gene TRBJ2-5, with 8 bases that match TRBD1. Germline V gives CDR1 SGHRS, CDR2 YFSETQ. The CDR3 contains 16 residues. V lost 6 bases to trimming and J lost 4 bases; unmatched junction nucleotides: 14. Here the CDR3 reads CASKDGSQGAGETQYF. CDR3 DNA: TGCGCCAGCAAAGATGGTTCGCAGGGGGCAGGAGAGACCCAGTACTTC. The whole variable domain, filled in from reference TRBV5-1 and TRBJ2-5, reads KAGVTQTPRYLIKTRGQQVTLSCSPISGHRSVSWYQQTPGQGLQFLFEYFSETQRNKGNFPGRFSGRQFSNSRSEMNVSTLELGDSALYLCASKDGSQGAGETQYFGPGTRLLVL.

This clone occurred once. V usage is TRBV6-2 or TRBV6-3 and J usage is TRBJ2-7; 7 bases align to TRBD2. The CDR3 is 16 residues long. The ends lost 0 bases at V and 0 bases at J; junction bases unmatched: 5. In germline, CDR1 is MNHEY, CDR2 SVGEGT. CDR3 loop: CASSYSGLVSSYEQYV. The CDR3 DNA reads as TGTGCCAGCAGTTACTCCGGACTAGTGAGCTCCTACGAGCAGTACGTC.

The rearrangement links TRBV6-6 to TRBJ2-7; 9 bases are shared with TRBD1. V dropped 6 bases and J dropped 3; count of bases not matched to a gene: 9. This CDR3 spans 15 amino acids. CDR1 is MNHNY, CDR2 SVGAGI, per germline (reference sequence). DNA of the CDR3: TGTGCCAGCAGCCTTGACAGGGGGGGGAACTACGAGCAGTACTTC. Residues: CASSLDRGGNYEQYF.

The chain joins TRBV10-3 to TRBJ1-5; D perhaps matches TRBD1 (6 bases). Germline V gives CDR1 ENHRY, CDR2 SYGVKD. V dropped 6 bases and J dropped 4 bases, with 10 bases sitting between them. CDR3 length: 13 residues. In DNA form, the CDR3 reads TGTGCCATCAGAGGACAGCCTAATCAGCCCCAGCATTTT. Its protein product is CAIRGQPNQPQHF.

V usage is TRBV6-6 and J usage is TRBJ2-3; 12 nucleotides align to TRBD2. CDR3 length equals 15 residues. The V segment lost 6 bases and the J segment 3 bases; nucleotides outside the gene matches: 4. The germline gives CDR1 MNHNY, CDR2 SVGAGI (reference sequence). The CDR3 nucleotides are TGTGCCAGCAGGTCTAGCGGGAGGGGGACAGATACGCAGTATTTT. Protein product: CASRSSGRGTDTQYF.

The chain is built from TRBV29-1 and TRBJ1-2; maybe TRBD1 (5 bases). Per germline, CDR1 SQVTM and CDR2 ANQGSEA. The CDR3 consists of 11 residues. V dropped 7 bases and J dropped 9 bases, with 15 bases sitting between them. The DNA of the CDR3 is TGCAGCGCCGAAAGGGGTATGAGCTACACCTTC. Its protein product is CSAERGMSYTF. Drawing the rest from reference TRBV29-1 and TRBJ1-2, the complete variable domain is SAVISQKPSRDICQRGTSLTIQCQVDSQVTMMFWYRQQPGQSLTLIATANQGSEATYESGFVIDKFPISRPNLTFSTLTVSNMSPEDSSIYLCSAERGMSYTFGSGTRLTVV.

The chain uses TRBV5-5 and TRBJ1-2; 10 nucleotides align to TRBD1. Trimming removed 4 bases from V and 1 base from J; junction bases left unmatched: 7. Germline-derived CDR1 and CDR2 are SGHKS and YYEKEE (reference sequence). This CDR3 comprises 16 residues. The chain's CDR3 is CASSPDRGVYNYGYTF. DNA of the CDR3: TGTGCCAGCAGCCCGGACAGGGGGGTTTATAACTATGGCTACACCTTC.

This clone occurred a few times. V and J are TRBV4-1 and TRBJ2-7, with 11 bases identical to TRBD2. Germline trimming cut 4 bases from V and 0 bases from J; bases unmatched to any gene: 8. The CDR3 is 17 residues long. Germline V gene lookup returns CDR1 MGHRA and CDR2 YSYEKL. CDR3 sequence reads: CASSRKILAGDSYEQYF. The CDR3 DNA is TGCGCCAGCAGCCGAAAAATACTAGCGGGAGACTCCTACGAGCAGTACTTC.

The gene calls are TRBV5-8 and TRBJ1-1; unclear D gene. Germline CDR1 SGHTS, CDR2 YDEGEE. V lost 6 bases and J 4 bases, leaving 10 bases between the germline ends. This CDR3 region has 12 residues. CDR3 region: CASKDSSTEAFF. The DNA of the CDR3 is TGTGCCAGCAAGGACTCGAGCACTGAAGCTTTCTTT.

This rearrangement joins TRBV28 to TRBJ2-7; 12 positions agree with TRBD1. With 6 bases clipped from V and 5 bases from J, the junction kept 8 bases outside the gene matches. The CDR3 is 15 amino acids. Germline assignment: CDR1 MDHEN and CDR2 SYDVKM. The CDR3 reads CASSRWGQGADEQYF. CDR3 sequence (DNA): TGTGCCAGCAGCAGATGGGGACAGGGGGCTGACGAGCAGTACTTC.

This clone has more than one count but fewer than ten. The chain joins TRBV7-8 to TRBJ1-3, with D perhaps TRBD1 (5 bases). Deletions cut 11 bases from V and 4 bases from J, with 15 bases between. CDR3 size: 13 residues. CDR1 and CDR2 (germline): SGHVS, FQNEAQ. As DNA, the CDR3 is TGTGCCGGGGGGGGGTCAGCCGGAAACACCATATATTTT. Protein: CAGGGSAGNTIYF.

CDR3 region: CASSSRGSGSYEQYF. CDR3 bases: TGTGCCAGCAGTTCCCGGGGTAGCGGGAGCTACGAGCAGTACTTC. The rearrangement uses TRBV28 and TRBJ2-7; 9 bases line up with TRBD2. The germline V gene has CDR1 MDHEN and CDR2 SYDVKM. The CDR3 length is 15 residues. Unmatched junction bases numbered 7, after V lost 4 bases and J lost 3 bases.

This clone was detected once. The chain combines TRBV28 with TRBJ2-7; 8 bases fit TRBD2. Germline lookup yields CDR1 MDHEN and CDR2 SYDVKM. This CDR3 spans 14 amino acids. J gave up 3 bases and V 4 bases, and 5 bases lay outside the gene matches. Here the CDR3 reads CASSSPGGSYEQYF. In DNA form, the CDR3 reads TGTGCCAGCAGTTCCCCGGGAGGGAGCTACGAGCAGTACTTC.

The chain has TRBV10-2 and TRBJ1-5; 7 positions agree with TRBD1. CDR1 is WSHSY, CDR2 SAAADI, per germline. V was pared by 7 bases and J by 7 bases, with 10 bases of the junction left unmatched. The CDR3 consists of 14 residues. CDR3 sequence reads: CASKAGPGGQPQHF. The CDR3 coding sequence is TGCGCCAGCAAGGCGGGTCCAGGGGGACAGCCCCAGCATTTT.

The CDR3, as DNA: TGTGCCAGCAGCACGGGACAGCGGTATGGAAACACCATATATTTT. This codes for CASSTGQRYGNTIYF. This rearrangement joins TRBV5-5 to TRBJ1-3; 7 bases are a match to TRBD1. This CDR3 has 15 residues. The V gene's germline CDR1 is SGHKS and CDR2 YYEKEE (reference sequence). V gave up 4 bases and J gave up 3 bases; unmatched junction bases: 7.

This clone has just one count. The chain links TRBV28 to TRBJ1-5; no firm D call. Germline-derived CDR1 and CDR2 are MDHEN and SYDVKM. V was shortened by 7 bases and J by 7 bases, with 20 bases between the two germline ends. There are 15 residues in the CDR3. The CDR3 loop reads CASTLVRQTRQPQHF. The CDR3 bases are TGTGCCAGCACTCTAGTCCGGCAGACGCGGCAGCCCCAGCATTTT.

The rearrangement links TRBV6-1 to TRBJ2-7; TRBD1 is a possible D gene (6 bases). Trimming stripped 3 bases from V and 8 bases from J, with 23 bases between. Looked up from germline, CDR1 is MNHNS and CDR2 is SASEGT. The CDR3 runs 16 residues. In nucleotides, the CDR3 is TGTGCCAGCAGTGATACCCGTTTCGGACAGCCTAGGAAGCAGTACGTC. Its protein product is CASSDTRFGQPRKQYV.

This clone was detected once. The V call is TRBV5-4, the J call TRBJ2-7, with D maybe TRBD2 (5 bases). CDR3 length equals 12 residues. Deletions cut 4 bases from V and 6 bases from J, with 11 bases between. Germline lookup yields CDR1 SGHNT and CDR2 YYREEE (reference sequence). The CDR3 DNA follows: TGTGCCAGCAGCCAAGCTCGGGGCGAGCAGTACTTC. This sequence encodes CASSQARGEQYF. The whole variable domain, remainder taken from reference TRBV5-4 and TRBJ2-7, is ETGVTQSPTHLIKTRGQQVTLRCSSQSGHNTVSWYQQALGQGPQFIFQYYREEENGRGNFPPRFSGLQFPNYSSELNVNALELDDSALYLCASSQARGEQYFGPGTRLTVT.

The chain links TRBV7-2 to TRBJ1-2, with D possibly matching TRBD1 (5 bases). Germline V CDR1 and CDR2: SGHTA, FQGNSA. This CDR3 is 15 amino acids long. V dropped 0 bases and J dropped 4 bases, with 12 bases sitting between them. The CDR3 nucleotides are TGTGCCAGCAGCTTAGCAGGGGCCCATATCTATGGCTACACCTTC. Amino acids: CASSLAGAHIYGYTF.

The chain has TRBV29-1 and TRBJ2-2, with 10 bases lining up with TRBD1. The CDR3 consists of 14 residues. Germline V CDR1 and CDR2: SQVTM, ANQGSEA. Trimming cost V 6 bases and J 4 bases; bases outside gene matches: 5. The CDR3 is CSVGGTGATGELFF. CDR3 DNA sequence: TGCAGCGTGGGTGGGACAGGGGCCACCGGGGAGCTGTTTTTT.

The chain joins TRBV6-2 or TRBV6-3 to TRBJ1-6; D is unresolved. Between the trimmed V and J ends, which lost 6 bases and 0 bases, there was a span of 21 bases. The CDR3 runs to 19 residues. Germline V gene data show CDR1 as MNHEY and CDR2 as SVGEGT. CDR3 protein: CASSSIVELPHSYNSPLHF. The CDR3 coding sequence is TGTGCCAGCAGCAGCATCGTGGAACTACCCCACTCCTATAATTCACCCCTCCACTTT.

The genes are TRBV6-2 or TRBV6-3 and TRBJ2-2, with D perhaps TRBD2 (5 bases). The CDR3 is 15 amino acids. Germline V gene sequence: CDR1 MNHEY, CDR2 SVGEGT. Trimming pared 2 bases from V and 2 bases from J, leaving 9 bases between. For the CDR3, the DNA is TGTGCCAGCAGTTACGGAGAGGGAAACACCGGGGAGCTGTTTTTT. Amino acid sequence: CASSYGEGNTGELFF.

The rearrangement links TRBV9 to TRBJ2-3, with TRBD2 matching over 14 bases. V shed 4 bases and J 4 bases; nucleotides not matched to a gene: 8. Germline loops: CDR1 SGDLS, CDR2 YYNGEE. There are 17 residues in the CDR3. CDR3 protein: CASSPIGTSGSADTQYF. As DNA, the CDR3 is TGTGCCAGCAGCCCGATAGGGACTAGCGGGAGTGCAGATACGCAGTATTTT.

V and J are TRBV29-1 and TRBJ1-1, with D maybe TRBD1 (5 bases). Germline values: CDR1 SQVTM, CDR2 ANQGSEA. The CDR3 is 13 residues long. The V and J ends lost 8 bases and 5 bases respectively, with 18 bases between them. The CDR3 nucleotides read TGCAGCTCCCAGGGCCAGGGTGGGACTGAAGCTTTCTTT. Encoded protein: CSSQGQGGTEAFF.